This TCR beta chain was identified during a study of CD8 T cells in ankylosing spondylitis. Whole-study results and caveats: Clones linked to the disease showed a CD8+ phenotype. They occurred at relatively low frequencies in peripheral blood. Some of these motif variants have turned up before, in reports on reactive arthritis synovial fluid and blood. According to the report, clones linked to the disease were significantly enriched in matched synovial fluid samples taken from ankylosing spondylitis patients.

TCRdb independently ran MiXCR on the 5' RACE reads; one entry per CDR3 protein. The table includes under 250,000 distinct CDR3 sequences, 7.5% to 9.5% detected once. Germline CDR1 is DFQATT and CDR2 is SNEGSKA (reference sequence). CDR3 length equals 14 residues. V was clipped by 3 bases and J by 7 bases; unmatched bases: 7. This clonotype showed up many times. Antigen unknown. This receptor was identified in a female donor with ankylosing spondylitis or in good health (not recorded which). The rearrangement links TRBV20-1 to TRBJ1-4; 8 bases map to TRBD1. Sequenced: blood, either unsorted or a sorted T cell fraction (not recorded which). The CDR3 DNA reads as TGCAGTGCTAGGCTAGGACAGGGCTCTGAAAAACTGTTTTTT. It encodes CSARLGQGSEKLFF.